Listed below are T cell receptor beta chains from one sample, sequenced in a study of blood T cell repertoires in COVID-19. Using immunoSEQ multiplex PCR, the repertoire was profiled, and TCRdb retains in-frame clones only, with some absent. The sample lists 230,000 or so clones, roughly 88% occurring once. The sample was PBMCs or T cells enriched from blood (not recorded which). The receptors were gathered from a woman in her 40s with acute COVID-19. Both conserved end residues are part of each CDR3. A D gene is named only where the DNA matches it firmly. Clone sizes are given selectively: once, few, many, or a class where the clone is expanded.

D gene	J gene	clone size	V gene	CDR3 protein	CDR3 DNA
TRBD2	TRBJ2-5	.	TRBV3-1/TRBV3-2	CASSPLRGGPGKTQYF	TGTGCCAGCAGCCCCTTGCGGGGGGGCCCCGGAAAGACCCAGTACTTC
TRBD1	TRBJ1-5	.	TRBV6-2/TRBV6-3	CASSYSTGGNQPQHF	TGTGCCAGCAGTTACTCGACAGGGGGGAATCAGCCCCAGCATTTT
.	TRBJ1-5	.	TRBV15	CATSRVVARSNQPQHF	TGTGCCACCAGCAGAGTCGTTGCGCGGAGCAATCAGCCCCAGCATTTT
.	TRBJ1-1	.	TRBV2	CASSETPVPPVNPAAAFF	TGTGCCAGCAGTGAAACCCCCGTCCCGCCAGTTAACCCAGCGGCAGCTTTCTTT
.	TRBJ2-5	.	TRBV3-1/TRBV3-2	CASSLSPPRVGETQYF	TGTGCCAGCAGCCTCAGCCCCCCCCGGGTCGGGGAGACCCAGTACTTC
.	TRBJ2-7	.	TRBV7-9	CASSLGQENSYEQYF	TGTGCCAGCAGCTTAGGGCAGGAAAATTCCTACGAGCAGTACTTC
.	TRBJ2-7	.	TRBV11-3	CASSLRAGPSYEQYF	TGTGCCAGCAGCTTAAGGGCAGGGCCTTCGTACGAGCAGTACTTC
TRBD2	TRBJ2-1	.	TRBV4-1	CASSQEELAEYNEQFF	TGCGCCAGCAGCCAAGAGGAACTAGCGGAATACAATGAGCAGTTCTTC
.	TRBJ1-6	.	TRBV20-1	CSASGGSVQNSPLHF	TGCAGTGCTAGTGGGGGCAGTGTACAGAATTCACCCCTCCACTTT
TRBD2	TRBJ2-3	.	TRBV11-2	CASSLVRGRADTQYF	TGTGCCAGCAGCTTAGTCCGGGGGAGGGCAGATACGCAGTATTTT
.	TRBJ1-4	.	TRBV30	CAWSVSVGGGLFF	TGTGCCTGGAGTGTAAGTGTGGGTGGAGGACTGTTTTTT
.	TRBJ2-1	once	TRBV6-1	CASSEAFTGGFSYNEQFF	TGTGCCAGCAGTGAAGCGTTCACAGGCGGTTTCTCCTACAATGAGCAGTTCTTC
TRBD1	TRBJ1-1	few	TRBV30	CAWSGDRGDTEAFF	TGTGCCTGGAGCGGGGACAGGGGAGACACTGAAGCTTTCTTT
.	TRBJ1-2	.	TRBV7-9	CASSPEGGGYTF	TGTGCCAGCAGCCCCGAGGGCGGAGGCTACACCTTC
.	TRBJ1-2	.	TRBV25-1	CASSENRAGYGYTF	TGTGCCAGCAGTGAGAACAGGGCAGGGTATGGCTACACCTTC
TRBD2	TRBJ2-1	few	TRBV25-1	CASSGLAGAYNEQFF	TGTGCCAGCAGCGGCCTAGCGGGGGCGTACAATGAGCAGTTCTTC
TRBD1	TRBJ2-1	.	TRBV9	CASKGQGPYNEQFF	TGTGCCAGCAAGGGACAGGGGCCTTACAATGAGCAGTTCTTC
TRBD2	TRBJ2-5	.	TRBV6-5	CASSYSGTTTQYF	TGTGCCAGCAGTTACTCGGGGACTACGACCCAGTACTTC
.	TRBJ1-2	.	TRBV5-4	CASSLAQLYGYTF	TGTGCCAGCAGCTTAGCACAGCTCTATGGCTACACCTTC
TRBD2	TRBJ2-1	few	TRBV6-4	CASSDSAGGYNEQFF	TGTGCCAGCAGTGACTCAGCGGGGGGGTACAATGAGCAGTTCTTC
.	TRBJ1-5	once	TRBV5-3	CARSHLRQRPVGPQHF	TGTGCCAGAAGCCATCTGAGACAGAGGCCCGTTGGGCCCCAGCATTTT
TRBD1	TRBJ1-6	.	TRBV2	CASSRSTGLGSSYNSPLHF	TGTGCCAGCAGTAGATCGACAGGGTTGGGGAGCTCCTATAATTCACCCCTCCACTTT
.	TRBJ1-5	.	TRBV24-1	CATSDGAKQPQHF	TGTGCCACCAGTGATGGGGCGAAACAGCCCCAGCATTTT
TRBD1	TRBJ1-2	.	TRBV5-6	CASSTSRDRGHHGYTF	TGTGCCAGCAGCACCTCCCGGGACAGGGGGCACCATGGCTACACCTTC
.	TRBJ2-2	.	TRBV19	CASSIGHQTGELFF	TGTGCCAGTAGTATTGGCCACCAAACCGGGGAGCTGTTTTTT
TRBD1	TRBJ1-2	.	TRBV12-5	CASGLVGYRGAAIYGYTF	TGTGCTAGTGGTTTGGTCGGGTACAGGGGCGCCGCTATCTATGGCTACACCTTC